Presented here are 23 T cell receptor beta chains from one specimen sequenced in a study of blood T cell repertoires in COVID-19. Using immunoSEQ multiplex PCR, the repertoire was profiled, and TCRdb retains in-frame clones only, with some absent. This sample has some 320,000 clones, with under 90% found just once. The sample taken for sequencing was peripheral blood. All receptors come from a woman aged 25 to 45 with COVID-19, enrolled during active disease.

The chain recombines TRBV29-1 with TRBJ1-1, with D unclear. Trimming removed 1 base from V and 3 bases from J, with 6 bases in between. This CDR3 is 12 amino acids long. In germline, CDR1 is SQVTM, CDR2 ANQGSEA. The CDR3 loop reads CSVEVRYTEAFF. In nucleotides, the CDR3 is TGCAGCGTTGAAGTCCGTTACACTGAAGCTTTCTTT.

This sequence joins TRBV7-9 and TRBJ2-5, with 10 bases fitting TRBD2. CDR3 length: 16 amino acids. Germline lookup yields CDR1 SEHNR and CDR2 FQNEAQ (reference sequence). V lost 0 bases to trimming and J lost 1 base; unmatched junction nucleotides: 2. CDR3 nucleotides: TGTGCCAGCAGCTTAGCTAGCGGGGGGCCCCAAGAGACCCAGTACTTC. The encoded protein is CASSLASGGPQETQYF.

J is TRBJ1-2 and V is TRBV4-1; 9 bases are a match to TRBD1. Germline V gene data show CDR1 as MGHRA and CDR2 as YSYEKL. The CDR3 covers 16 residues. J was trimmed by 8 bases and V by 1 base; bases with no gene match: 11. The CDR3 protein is CASSQGPGDRAKGYTF. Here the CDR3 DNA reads TGCGCCAGCAGCCAAGGTCCGGGGGACAGGGCTAAGGGCTACACCTTC.

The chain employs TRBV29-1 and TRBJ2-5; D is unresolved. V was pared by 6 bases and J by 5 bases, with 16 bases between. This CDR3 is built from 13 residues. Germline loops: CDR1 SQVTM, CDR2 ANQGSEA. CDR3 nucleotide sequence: TGCAGCGTGGCCTCCGGAACCAGGGAGACCCAGTACTTC. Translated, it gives CSVASGTRETQYF.

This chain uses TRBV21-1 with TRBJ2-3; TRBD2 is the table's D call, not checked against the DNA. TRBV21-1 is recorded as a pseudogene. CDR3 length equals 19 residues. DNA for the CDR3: TGTGCCACTGATCGCTTGAGGGCTAGCGGGGGAGTTAGCACAGATACGCAGTATTTT. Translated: CATDRLRASGGVSTDTQYF.

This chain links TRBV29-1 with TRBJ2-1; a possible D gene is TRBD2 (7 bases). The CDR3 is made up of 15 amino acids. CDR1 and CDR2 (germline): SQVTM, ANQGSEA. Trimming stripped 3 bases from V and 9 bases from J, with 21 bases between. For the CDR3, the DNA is TGCAGCGTTGAGCCGGCCGGGGGGCTTGGGAGTGAGCAGTTCTTC. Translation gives CSVEPAGGLGSEQFF.

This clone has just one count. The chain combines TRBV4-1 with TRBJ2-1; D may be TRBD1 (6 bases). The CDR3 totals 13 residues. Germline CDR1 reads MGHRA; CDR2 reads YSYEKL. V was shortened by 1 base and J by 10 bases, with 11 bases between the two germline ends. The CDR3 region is CASSQVGTNEQFF. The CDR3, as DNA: TGCGCCAGCAGCCAAGTCGGGACAAACGAGCAGTTCTTC.

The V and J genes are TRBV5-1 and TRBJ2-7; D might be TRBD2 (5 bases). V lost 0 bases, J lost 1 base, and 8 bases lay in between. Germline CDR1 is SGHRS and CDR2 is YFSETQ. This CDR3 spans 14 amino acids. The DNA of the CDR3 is TGCGCCAGCAGCTTGGTTTCGGGATCCTACGAGCAGTACTTC. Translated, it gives CASSLVSGSYEQYF.

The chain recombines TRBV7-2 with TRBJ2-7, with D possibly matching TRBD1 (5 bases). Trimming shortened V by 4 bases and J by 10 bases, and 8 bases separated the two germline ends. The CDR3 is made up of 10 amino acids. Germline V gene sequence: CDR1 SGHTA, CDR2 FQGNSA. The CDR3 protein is CASSSGFQYF. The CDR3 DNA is TGTGCCAGCAGCTCAGGGTTCCAGTACTTC. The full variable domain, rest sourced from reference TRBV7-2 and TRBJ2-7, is GAGVSQSPSNKVTEKGKDVELRCDPISGHTALYWYRQSLGQGLEFLIYFQGNSAPDKSGLPSDRFSAERTGGSVSTLTIQRTQQEDSAVYLCASSSGFQYFGPGTRLTVT.

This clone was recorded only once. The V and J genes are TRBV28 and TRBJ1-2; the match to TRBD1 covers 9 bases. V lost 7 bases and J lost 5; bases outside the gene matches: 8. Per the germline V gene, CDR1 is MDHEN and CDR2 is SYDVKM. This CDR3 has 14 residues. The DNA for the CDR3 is TGTGCCAGCAATACAGGGGGCGCTTTTTATGGCTACACCTTC. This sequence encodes CASNTGGAFYGYTF.

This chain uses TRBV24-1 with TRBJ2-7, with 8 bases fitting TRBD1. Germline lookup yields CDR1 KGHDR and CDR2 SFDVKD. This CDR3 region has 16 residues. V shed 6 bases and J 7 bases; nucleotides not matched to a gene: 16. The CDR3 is CATSISGTGLQGEQYF. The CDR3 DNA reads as TGTGCCACCAGTATATCCGGGACAGGTTTACAGGGAGAGCAGTACTTC.

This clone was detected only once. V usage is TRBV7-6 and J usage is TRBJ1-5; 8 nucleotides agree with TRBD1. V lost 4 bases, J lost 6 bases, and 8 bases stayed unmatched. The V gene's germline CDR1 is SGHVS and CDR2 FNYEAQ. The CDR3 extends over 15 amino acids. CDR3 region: CASSSLGTGGQPQHF. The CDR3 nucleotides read TGTGCCAGCAGCTCCCTCGGAACAGGGGGTCAGCCCCAGCATTTT.

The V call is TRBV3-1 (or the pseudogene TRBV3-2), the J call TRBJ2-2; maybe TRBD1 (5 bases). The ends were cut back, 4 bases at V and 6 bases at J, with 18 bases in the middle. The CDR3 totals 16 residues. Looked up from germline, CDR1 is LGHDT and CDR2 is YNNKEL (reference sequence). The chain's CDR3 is CASSRRQTNTAGELFF. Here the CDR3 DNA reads TGTGCCAGCAGCCGCAGACAGACGAACACCGCCGGGGAGCTGTTTTTT.

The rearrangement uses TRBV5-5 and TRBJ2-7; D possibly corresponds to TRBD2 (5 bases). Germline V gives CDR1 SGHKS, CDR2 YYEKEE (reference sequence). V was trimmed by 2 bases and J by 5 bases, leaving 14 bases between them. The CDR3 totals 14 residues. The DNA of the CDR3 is TGTGCCAGCAGCTTAGCGGTGGCCGCCCACGAGCAGTACTTC. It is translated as CASSLAVAAHEQYF.

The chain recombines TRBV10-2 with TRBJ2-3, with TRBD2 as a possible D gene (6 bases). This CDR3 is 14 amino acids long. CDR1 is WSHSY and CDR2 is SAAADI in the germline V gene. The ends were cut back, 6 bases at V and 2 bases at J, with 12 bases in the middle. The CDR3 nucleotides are TGCGCCAGCAGGGGGGACTTCTCCACAGATACGCAGTATTTT. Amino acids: CASRGDFSTDTQYF.

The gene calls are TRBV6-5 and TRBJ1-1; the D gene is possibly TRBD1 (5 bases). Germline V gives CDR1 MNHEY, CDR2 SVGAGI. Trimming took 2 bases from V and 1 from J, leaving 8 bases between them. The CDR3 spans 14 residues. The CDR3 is CASSYIQGNTEAFF. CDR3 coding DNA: TGTGCCAGCAGTTACATCCAGGGGAACACTGAAGCTTTCTTT.

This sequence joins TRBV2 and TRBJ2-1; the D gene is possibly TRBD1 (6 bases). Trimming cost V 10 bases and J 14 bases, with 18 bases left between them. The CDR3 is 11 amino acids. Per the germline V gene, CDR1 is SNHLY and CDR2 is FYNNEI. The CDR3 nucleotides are TGTGCCACCTCGAAGGCTACAGGGAAGTTCTTC. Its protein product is CATSKATGKFF.

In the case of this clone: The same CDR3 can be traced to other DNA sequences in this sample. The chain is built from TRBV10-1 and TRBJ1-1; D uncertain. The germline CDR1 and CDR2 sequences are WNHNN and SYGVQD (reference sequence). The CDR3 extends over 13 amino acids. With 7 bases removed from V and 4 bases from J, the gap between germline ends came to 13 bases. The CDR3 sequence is CASTGGSSTEAFF. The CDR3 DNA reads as TGCGCCAGCACAGGAGGCAGCAGCACTGAAGCTTTCTTT.

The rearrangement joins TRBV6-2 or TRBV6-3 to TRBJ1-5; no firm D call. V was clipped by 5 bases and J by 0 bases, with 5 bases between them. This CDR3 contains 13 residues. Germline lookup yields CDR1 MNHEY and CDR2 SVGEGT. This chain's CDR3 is CASSNYSNQPQHF. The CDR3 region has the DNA TGTGCCAGCAGTAATTATAGCAATCAGCCCCAGCATTTT.

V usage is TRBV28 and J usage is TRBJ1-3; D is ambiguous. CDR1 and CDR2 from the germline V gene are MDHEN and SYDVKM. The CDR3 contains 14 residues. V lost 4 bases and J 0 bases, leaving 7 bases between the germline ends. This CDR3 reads CASSYEGSGNTIYF. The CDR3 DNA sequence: TGTGCCAGCAGTTATGAGGGCTCTGGAAACACCATATATTTT. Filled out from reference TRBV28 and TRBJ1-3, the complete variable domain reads DVKVTQSSRYLVKRTGEKVFLECVQDMDHENMFWYRQDPGLGLRLIYFSYDVKMKEKGDIPEGYSVSREKKERFSLILESASTNQTSMYLCASSYEGSGNTIYFGEGSWLTVV.

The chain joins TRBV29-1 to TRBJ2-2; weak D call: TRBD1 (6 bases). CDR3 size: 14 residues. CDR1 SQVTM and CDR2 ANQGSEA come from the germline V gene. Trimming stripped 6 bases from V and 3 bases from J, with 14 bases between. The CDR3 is CSVNWGRDTGELFF. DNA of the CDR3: TGCAGCGTAAACTGGGGGCGCGACACCGGGGAGCTGTTTTTT.

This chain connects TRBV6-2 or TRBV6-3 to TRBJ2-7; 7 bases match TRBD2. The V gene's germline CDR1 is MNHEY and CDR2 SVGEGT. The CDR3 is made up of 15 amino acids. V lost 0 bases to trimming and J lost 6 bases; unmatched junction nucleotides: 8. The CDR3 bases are TGTGCCAGCAGTTACTCGCGGGGGAGGCCTAGCGAGCAGTACTTC. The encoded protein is CASSYSRGRPSEQYF.

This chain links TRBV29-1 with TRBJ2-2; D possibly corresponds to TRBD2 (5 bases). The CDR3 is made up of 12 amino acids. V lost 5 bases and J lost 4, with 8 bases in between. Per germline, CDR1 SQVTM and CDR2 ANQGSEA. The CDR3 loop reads CSVRGFTGELFF. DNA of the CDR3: TGCAGCGTTCGGGGATTCACCGGGGAGCTGTTTTTT.